This TCR beta chain is drawn from a study of CD8+ T cells in alopecia areata. This CDR3 is 14 amino acids long. Germline lookup yields CDR1 SGHRS and CDR2 YFSETQ. Trimming shortened V by 0 bases and J by 5 bases, and 12 bases separated the two germline ends. RNA was extracted and reverse transcribed into cDNA as the sequencing template. Measured with immunoSEQ multiplex PCR; TCRdb has only the in-frame clones, and not every one. The sample carries 170,000 or so clones, under 60% recorded once. Treatment defined: oral pan-JAK inhibitor, 5-10 mg twice daily. Alopecia areata patients provided lesional scalp punch biopsies and peripheral blood, both collected for the study.

Sequencing was performed on CD8+ T cells sorted from blood, taken at week 24, from a patient treated with tofacitinib. The chain has TRBV5-1 and TRBJ2-7, with unresolved D. The receptor comes from a human donor with alopecia areata. This chain's CDR3 is CASSLAGGGDEQYF. DNA for the CDR3: TGCGCCAGCAGCTTGGCCGGTGGTGGTGACGAGCAGTACTTC.